The present T cell receptor beta chain was sequenced within a study of Ad26.COV2.S vaccination and SARS-CoV-2 variants. Broader study findings: Vaccinees reportedly had broad spike-specific CD8+ and CD4+ T cell responses.

As regards this clone: Its specificity is not known.

This table comes from immunoSEQ multiplex PCR, and its TCRdb copy is limited to in-frame clones, with some not included. The data contain 97,000 or so clones, 80% of them singletons. Sequencing used peripheral blood, obtained after recovery from COVID-19. This sequence originates from a human donor who had recovered from COVID-19.

CDR3 in DNA: TGTGCCAGCAGCTCAACGCGGACGCCTTACACTGAAGCTTTCTTT. It translates to CASSSTRTPYTEAFF. The chain carries TRBV7-9 and TRBJ1-1; D not certain. The V end was cut by 4 bases, the J end by 3 bases, with 15 bases between. This CDR3 is built from 15 residues. Per germline, CDR1 SEHNR and CDR2 FQNEAQ (reference sequence).